This entry is about one T cell receptor beta chain. Its antigen is not known. This entry belongs to a study of T cell repertoires in cytomegalovirus infection. Via MiXCR, TCRdb re-called the reads, giving one row per CDR3 protein. The profile shows approximately 170,000 distinct CDR3 sequences, roughly a sixth of them singletons. The study, taken as a whole, reports: HLA-C-restricted, CMV-specific TCR beta clonotypes were dominant ex vivo.

The length of the CDR3 is 11 residues. Germline CDR1 and CDR2: MNHNY and SVGAGI (reference sequence). V lost 7 bases and J 8 bases, leaving 9 bases between the germline ends. Specimen: CD8+ T cells from PBMCs. The chain is built from TRBV6-6 and TRBJ2-1; D might be TRBD2 (5 bases). This sequence originates from a human donor in good health (CMV status not recorded). Some clones in this sample may be carry-over from other donors' samples. The CDR3: CASITRDEQFF. As DNA, the CDR3 is TGTGCCAGCATTACGAGGGATGAGCAGTTCTTC.